Detailed here is one T cell receptor beta chain. What it recognizes is unknown. Primers used in a second PCR of about 6 to 11 cycles were a sample-barcoded 5' primer and a J-beta primer mix. Each cDNA molecule was tagged by a template-switch adaptor with 12 random nucleotides. TCRdb itself ran the 5' RACE reads through MiXCR, one entry per CDR3 protein. The sample records roughly 1,700,000 distinct CDR3 sequences, roughly 27% being singletons. With 2 bases clipped from V and 3 bases from J, the junction kept 6 bases outside the gene matches. Germline loops: CDR1 GTSNPN, CDR2 SVGIG (reference sequence). The CDR3 extends over 15 amino acids. This sample was included in a study of blood T cells in healthy people across ages. The wider study: The capture of about one barcoded beta molecule per two T cells was achieved by template switching. General study results and limits: Investigators treated diversity estimates from one million T cells as underestimates. Researchers report that TCR beta diversity correlated strongly with naive T cell percentage.

This receptor was taken from a woman aged 25 to 39 in good health. V is TRBV30 and J is TRBJ2-7, with TRBD1 matching 11 bases. Sequenced material: blood. This CDR3 is CAWSRPGTGGYEQYF. As DNA, the CDR3 is TGTGCCTGGAGTCGCCCCGGGACAGGGGGCTACGAGCAGTACTTC.